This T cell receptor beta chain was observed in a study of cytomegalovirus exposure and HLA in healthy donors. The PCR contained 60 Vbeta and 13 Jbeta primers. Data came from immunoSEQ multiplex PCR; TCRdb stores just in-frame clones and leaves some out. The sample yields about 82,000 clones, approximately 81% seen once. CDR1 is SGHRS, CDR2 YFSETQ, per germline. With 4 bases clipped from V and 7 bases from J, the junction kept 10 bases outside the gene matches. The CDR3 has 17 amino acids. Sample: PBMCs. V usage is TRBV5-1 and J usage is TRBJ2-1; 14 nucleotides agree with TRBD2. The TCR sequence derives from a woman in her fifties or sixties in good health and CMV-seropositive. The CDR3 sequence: CASSRGGTSGSMNEQFF. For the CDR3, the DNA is TGCGCCAGCAGCCGGGGGGGGACTAGCGGGAGTATGAATGAGCAGTTCTTC.